This T cell receptor beta chain was captured in a study of blood T cell repertoires in COVID-19. Clones were read by immunoSEQ multiplex PCR, and TCRdb kept only the in-frame ones, dropping some. Here the sample spans 150,000 to 200,000 clones, approximately 84% being singletons. The CDR3 length is 12 residues. Germline V gene sequence: CDR1 LNHDA, CDR2 SQIVND (reference sequence). Trimming stripped 8 bases from V and 5 bases from J, with 12 bases between. The sequenced sample was peripheral blood. The V call is TRBV19, the J call TRBJ2-5, with a possible D match to TRBD2 (6 bases). The sequence was collected from a woman older than 75 with COVID-19, enrolled during active disease. The CDR3: CASGTAGETQYF. Here the CDR3 DNA reads TGTGCCAGTGGGACCGCGGGGGAGACCCAGTACTTC.